This T cell receptor (beta chain) is from a study of shared clonotypes between healthy human individuals. Study findings and constraints: Sampling covered nothing but blood. Tissue TCR repertoires likely differ from those found in blood. Estimated richness was generally greater in naive than memory subsets.

The V end was cut by 0 bases, the J end by 4 bases, with 8 bases between. There are 14 residues in the CDR3. Germline V lookup: CDR1 SGDLS, CDR2 YYNGEE. Of note for this clone: The antigen is not known.

All donors qualified as healthy HIV-negative adults and had experienced no recent acute infections or vaccinations. Deep-level assay runs were performed. Produced via immunoSEQ multiplex PCR; TCRdb's table is partial and in-frame only. The table shows about a million clones, with roughly 80% occurring only once. V usage is TRBV9 and J usage is TRBJ1-3; D uncertain. The TCR sequence derives from a man aged 18 to 35 in good health. The sample consisted of memory CD4+ T cells sorted from blood. Noted subset: CD45RA-negative fraction. CDR3 loop: CASSVDLGGNTIYF. CDR3 nucleotides: TGTGCCAGCAGCGTAGATCTAGGCGGAAACACCATATATTTT.